Presented here are 6 T cell receptor beta chains from one specimen sequenced in a study of prognosis after radiotherapy for stage I lung cancer. Genomic DNA was subjected to two-round multiplex PCR for amplification of TCR beta CDR3. It was primers specific to each TRBV and TRBJ gene that first-round PCR used. A single record per CDR3 protein comes from TCRdb applying MiXCR to the multiplex PCR reads. This sample has around 30,000 distinct CDR3 sequences, with about 32% found just once. This specimen was PBMCs, taken before or after stereotactic body radiation therapy (not recorded which). These receptors were collected from a donor aged 50 or older with non-small cell lung cancer.

This clonotype has ten or more counts. This chain joins TRBV20-1 and TRBJ2-7, with TRBD1 matching 7 bases. The V and J ends lost 0 bases and 4 bases, in that order; junction bases with no gene match: 3. The germline CDR1 and CDR2 sequences are DFQATT and SNEGSKA (reference sequence). The CDR3 is made up of 13 amino acids. The CDR3: CSAREGTDYEQYF. The CDR3 DNA reads as TGCAGTGCTAGAGAAGGGACAGATTACGAGCAGTACTTC.

About this clonotype itself: A far larger clone is one base from this, pointing to a likely read error. This rearrangement joins TRBV6-9 to TRBJ1-1; the match to TRBD1 covers 7 bases. Germline V gene lookup returns CDR1 MNHGY and CDR2 SVAAGI. This CDR3 has 15 amino acids. For the CDR3, the DNA is TGTGCCAGCAGTTTGGACAGGCTATTGAACAGTGAAGCTTTCTTT. It encodes CASSLDRLLNSEAFF.

This clonotype was counted many times. V gene TRBV29-1 combines with J gene TRBJ1-5; 7 bases line up with TRBD1. Germline assignment: CDR1 SQVTM and CDR2 ANQGSEA. The CDR3 loop spans 10 amino acids. DNA for the CDR3: TGCCCAGGGGGGGCTCAGCCCCAGCATTTT. The encoded protein is CPGGAQPQHF.

On this clonotype: This likely reflects a read error, since a far larger clone is one base away. The V gene is TRBV6-1, the J gene TRBJ1-1; 8 bases match TRBD1. The V and J ends lost 7 bases and 4 bases, in that order; junction bases with no gene match: 5. CDR1 is MNHNS and CDR2 is SASEGT in the germline V gene. This CDR3 contains 13 residues. The CDR3 loop is CASIFTGGTEAFF. The CDR3 DNA is TGTGCCAGCATTTTCACAGGGGGCACTGAAGCTTTCTTT.

The sample holds a few counts of this clonotype. The chain joins TRBV6-1 to TRBJ2-7; no definite D call. Trimming took off 6 bases at V and 6 bases at J, with 15 bases between the two ends. Germline CDR1 reads MNHNS; CDR2 reads SASEGT. The CDR3 covers 13 residues. The CDR3 DNA follows: TGTGCCAGCAGAGATCTAGGGATCGGCGAGCAGTACTTC. Residues: CASRDLGIGEQYF.

To note about this clonotype: Only one base separates this from a far larger clonotype, so it likely reflects a read error. The chain joins TRBV6-1 to TRBJ1-1; D possibly corresponds to TRBD1 (5 bases). CDR1 and CDR2 (germline): MNHNS, SASEGT. The V gene lost 3 bases and the J gene lost 7 bases, with 18 bases spanning the gap. CDR3 size: 15 residues. In nucleotides, the CDR3 is TGTGCCAGCAGTGACTCTTGGGAGTTGGACAATGAAGCTTTCTTT. It translates to CASSDSWELDNEAFF.